This is a list of T cell receptor beta chains from one sample in a study of blood T cells in healthy people across ages. Each CDR3 protein gets one entry after TCRdb re-called the 5' RACE reads with MiXCR. This sample has under 1,000,000 distinct CDR3 sequences, with about 34% found just once. Sample: blood. The receptor source for this set is a young man in good health. Both conserved end residues are part of each CDR3. The D gene is left open where the match is weak. Clone size is not always given. Where it is, it says once, few, many or a class for expanded clones.

J gene	clone size	D gene	V gene	CDR3 DNA	CDR3 protein
TRBJ1-6	few	-	TRBV9	TGTGCCAGCAGCGTAGATTCGGGGAAAGGATCACCCCTCCACTTT	CASSVDSGKGSPLHF
TRBJ1-6	-	-	TRBV4-1	TGCGCCAGCAGCCAAGACCCCCTTGGAAATTCACCCCTCCACTTT	CASSQDPLGNSPLHF
TRBJ2-2	-	-	TRBV21-1	TGTGCCAGCACCCGCCCACGGACCGGGGAGCTGTTTTTT	CASTRPRTGELFF
TRBJ2-5	few	-	TRBV13	TGTGCCAGCAGCTTGGCCGAGGGGACTTTCCAAGAGACCCAGTACTTC	CASSLAEGTFQETQYF
TRBJ1-1	few	-	TRBV13	TGTGCCAGCAGCTTACTTCCGAAGAACACTGAAGCTTTCTTT	CASSLLPKNTEAFF
TRBJ2-7	-	-	TRBV5-1	TGCGACAGCAGCTTACGTTTAATGTTCCTGGGACACGCCTTAGTCCATTACGAGCAGTACTTC	CDSSLRLMFLGHALVHYEQYF
TRBJ2-1	-	-	TRBV7-2	TGTGCCAGCAGCTTAAGTCTGACCCCCCCCTACAATGAGCAGTTCTTC	CASSLSLTPPYNEQFF
TRBJ2-1	many	-	TRBV4-3	TGCGCCAGCAGCCAAGACTTCAGCACCTACAATGAGCAGTTCTTC	CASSQDFSTYNEQFF
TRBJ2-5	-	-	TRBV7-2	TGTGCCAGCAGCTTAGGGTGGTTGGTCCAAGAGGCCCAGTACTTC	CASSLGWLVQEAQYF
TRBJ2-3	many	-	TRBV7-2	TGTGCCAGCGGGGTTACCACAGATACGCAGTATTTT	CASGVTTDTQYF
TRBJ1-1	-	-	TRBV12-3/TRBV12-4	TGTGCCAGCAGTTTACCGCCCAGGAACACTGAAGCTTTCTTT	CASSLPPRNTEAFF
TRBJ2-1	-	-	TRBV14	TGTGCCAGCAGCCAAGCGGCCAGTTACAATGAGCAGTTCTTC	CASSQAASYNEQFF
TRBJ2-3	-	TRBD1	TRBV6-1	TGTGCCAGCAGTCGACAGGGGCGGTTCGATACGCAGTATTTT	CASSRQGRFDTQYF
TRBJ2-3	-	-	TRBV27	TGTGCCAGCAGTGTATCTTCTGGGGATACGCAGTATTTT	CASSVSSGDTQYF
TRBJ1-5	few	-	TRBV20-1	TGCAGTGCTCATTCGGGACACTTTAATAGCAATCAGCCCCAGCATTTT	CSAHSGHFNSNQPQHF
TRBJ1-6	many	TRBD1	TRBV7-9	TGTGCCAGCAGCCTAGGGACAGGGGCAATTTCACCCCTCCACTTT	CASSLGTGAISPLHF
TRBJ1-6	once	TRBD1	TRBV6-6	TGTGCCAGCAGCCAGGGGGGGGGAGGCTCACCCCTCCACTTT	CASSQGGGGSPLHF
TRBJ2-7	-	TRBD2	TRBV20-1	TGCAGTGCAACGACTAGCCGAACCTACGAGCAGTACTTC	CSATTSRTYEQYF
TRBJ2-7	once	-	TRBV5-1	TGCGCCAGCAGCTTAGGGTCAGCCTCCCACGAGCAGTACTTC	CASSLGSASHEQYF
TRBJ2-3	-	-	TRBV14	TGTGCCAGCAGCCACGAGTTGGGGAGCACAGATACGCAGTATTTT	CASSHELGSTDTQYF
TRBJ1-2	-	TRBD1	TRBV5-1	TGCGCCAGCAGCCCGGAGGGACAGTGGGGGAGCCACGAAAGCGGCTACACCTTC	CASSPEGQWGSHESGYTF
TRBJ2-5	few	TRBD2	TRBV5-1	TGCGCCAGCAGCTTGGAAGCGGGGGCCGTCCAAGAGACCCAGTACTTC	CASSLEAGAVQETQYF
TRBJ2-1	many	-	TRBV6-6	TGTGCCAGCAGGCCTACAGATACAATCGTGGATGAGCAGTTCTTC	CASRPTDTIVDEQFF
TRBJ1-2	-	-	TRBV12-3/TRBV12-4	TGTGCCAGCAGCCAGGGAGTATATGGCTACACCTTC	CASSQGVYGYTF
TRBJ2-3	many	TRBD2	TRBV20-1	TGCAGTGCTAGTCCAGTAGCGGGGGACCCCCGGCGGACAGATACGCAGTATTTT	CSASPVAGDPRRTDTQYF